Shown below are 18 T cell receptor beta chains from a single sample sequenced in a study of response to subunit inactivated influenza vaccine. TCRdb fed the RT-PCR reads into MiXCR, producing one record per CDR3 protein. The sample records 500,000 to 550,000 distinct CDR3 sequences, under 30% being singletons. The sample was also linked to a second study, of T cells expressing NK-cell markers. That paper adds: Libraries used 5'RACE template switching adding universal primer site and UMIs.

Source: CD4+ T cells sorted from PBMCs, taken roughly 12 days after vaccination. These receptor sequences come from a man aged 45-60 years who received an inactivated influenza vaccine.

On this clonotype itself: Compared with germline, one end of the junction differs, possibly owing to a read error. This chain uses TRBV5-1 with TRBJ2-5; a possible D gene is TRBD1 (6 bases). The V gene's germline CDR1 is SGHRS and CDR2 YFSETQ. The CDR3 is 14 residues long. The CDR3 region has the DNA TGCGCCAGCAGCTTGGGGACAGCGGAAGAGACCCGGTACTTC. Encoded protein: CASSLGTAEETRYF.

The V gene is TRBV29-1, the J gene TRBJ1-2; 9 bases match TRBD1. This CDR3 comprises 14 residues. Trimming took 4 bases from V and 3 from J; bases not matched to a gene: 6. The germline gives CDR1 SQVTM, CDR2 ANQGSEA. The CDR3 sequence: CSVVDRGGYYGYTF. CDR3 coding DNA: TGCAGCGTTGTGGACAGGGGAGGGTACTATGGCTACACCTTC.

The rearrangement uses TRBV11-3 and TRBJ2-3; TRBD1 might be the D (6 bases). This CDR3 spans 16 amino acids. Trimming shortened V by 5 bases and J by 8 bases, and 23 bases separated the two germline ends. CDR1 is SGHNT, CDR2 YENEEA, per germline. CDR3 residues: CASSHGRQTRGGTQYF. The CDR3 coding sequence is TGTGCCAGCAGCCACGGGCGGCAGACCAGGGGCGGTACGCAGTATTTT.

J is TRBJ2-1 and V is TRBV20-1, with 14 bases fitting TRBD2. The CDR3 is 16 residues long. Germline lookup yields CDR1 DFQATT and CDR2 SNEGSKA (reference sequence). Trimming took 6 bases from V and 0 from J; bases not matched to a gene: 4. The CDR3 DNA sequence: TGCAGTGCAGAAGGACTAGCGGGGGGCTCCTACAATGAGCAGTTCTTC. This sequence encodes CSAEGLAGGSYNEQFF.

Only a few counts were recorded for this clonotype. The chain couples TRBV11-2 to TRBJ2-3, with D tentatively TRBD1 (5 bases). The CDR3 sequence is 18 residues long. CDR1 and CDR2 from the germline V gene are SGHAT and FQNNGV. V lost 1 base and J lost 1, with 18 bases in between. CDR3 bases: TGTGCCAGCAGCTTAGGGGCATCAATGGTAGGGGGCACAGATACGCAGTATTTT. Residues: CASSLGASMVGGTDTQYF. Based on the CDR3 plus reference TRBV11-2 and TRBJ2-3, the full variable domain is EAGVAQSPRYKIIEKRQSVAFWCNPISGHATLYWYQQILGQGPKLLIQFQNNGVVDDSQLPKDRFSAERLKGVDSTLKIQPAKLEDSAVYLCASSLGASMVGGTDTQYFGPGTRLTVL.

This clonotype has a count of ten or more. The chain carries TRBV20-1 and TRBJ2-1; D remains unclear. Germline V gives CDR1 DFQATT, CDR2 SNEGSKA (reference sequence). The V and J ends lost 1 base and 6 bases respectively, with 13 bases between them. The CDR3 is made up of 14 amino acids. CDR3 residues: CSARGPRWPNEQFF. The DNA of the CDR3 is TGCAGTGCTAGAGGGCCGCGTTGGCCCAATGAGCAGTTCTTC.

This chain uses TRBV25-1 with TRBJ2-7; TRBD1 agrees at 7 bases. This CDR3 has 16 amino acids. Germline assignment: CDR1 MGHDK and CDR2 SYGVNS. Germline trimming cut 4 bases from V and 1 base from J; bases unmatched to any gene: 10. CDR3 region: CASSASFSGQSYEQYF. CDR3 nucleotides: TGTGCCAGCAGTGCTAGCTTCTCGGGACAGTCCTACGAGCAGTACTTC.

This clonotype was detected a few times. This sequence joins TRBV12-3 or TRBV12-4 and TRBJ2-2; 11 bases are a match to TRBD2. This CDR3 is 16 amino acids long. J gave up 7 bases and V 3 bases, and 7 bases lay outside the gene matches. DNA of the CDR3: TGTGCCAGCAGTTTGGTAGCGGGAGGGCCTAACGGGGAGCTGTTTTTT. As protein: CASSLVAGGPNGELFF.

The rearrangement uses TRBV6-5 and TRBJ2-3, with unresolved D. V was trimmed by 5 bases and J by 8 bases, leaving 20 bases between them. Germline CDR1 MNHEY, CDR2 SVGAGI. The CDR3 extends over 15 amino acids. The chain's CDR3 is CASSRGPGPAGTQYF. The CDR3 nucleotides read TGTGCCAGCAGTCGCGGACCTGGGCCGGCAGGTACGCAGTATTTT.

The chain couples TRBV6-2 or TRBV6-3 to TRBJ2-1; D assignment may be TRBD1 or TRBD2 (5 bases each). CDR3 length: 17 residues. V lost 4 bases, J lost 0 bases, and 16 bases lay in between. Germline lookup yields CDR1 MNHEY and CDR2 SVGEGT. DNA for the CDR3: TGTGCCAGCAGTTTCGATACCGGGACCAGCTCCTACAATGAGCAGTTCTTC. It is translated as CASSFDTGTSSYNEQFF.

J is TRBJ1-5 and V is TRBV12-3 or TRBV12-4; 9 nucleotides agree with TRBD1. After removal of 6 bases from V and 1 base from J, the junction contained 7 bases not matched to a gene. The CDR3 covers 16 residues. The CDR3, as DNA: TGTGCCAGCAGCACAGGGGGCGGGGGGAGCAATCAGCCCCAGCATTTT. Protein product: CASSTGGGGSNQPQHF.

This clonotype occurred a few times. Written as DNA, the CDR3 is TGTGCCATCAGTGAACCGGAAGAGACCCAGTACTTC. This translates into CAISEPEETQYF. This chain joins TRBV10-3 and TRBJ2-5, with unresolved D. The CDR3 consists of 12 residues. Trimming removed 3 bases from V and 3 bases from J, with 5 bases in between. Germline lookup yields CDR1 ENHRY and CDR2 SYGVKD.

This chain uses TRBV7-6 with TRBJ1-1; 7 bases agree with TRBD1. J gave up 10 bases and V 6 bases, and 11 bases lay outside the gene matches. This CDR3 region has 13 residues. Germline V gene data show CDR1 as SGHVS and CDR2 as FNYEAQ. This CDR3 reads CASSSTTGYRAFF. CDR3 nucleotides: TGTGCCAGCAGTTCTACGACAGGGTATAGAGCTTTCTTT.

The sample holds a few counts of this clonotype. The chain links TRBV27 to TRBJ1-5, with D uncertain. The CDR3 covers 15 residues. V was clipped by 0 bases and J by 9 bases, with 15 bases between them. The V gene's germline CDR1 is MNHEY and CDR2 SMNVEV (reference sequence). As DNA, the CDR3 is TGTGCCAGCAGTTTATCTGGGGTGTTCAAGGTGCCCCAGCATTTT. Translated, it gives CASSLSGVFKVPQHF.

This clonotype has ten or more counts. CDR3 nucleotide sequence: TGTGCCAGCAGCTGGGTCAACACTGAAGCTTTCTTT. Residues: CASSWVNTEAFF. V and J are TRBV7-9 and TRBJ1-1; D is unclear. V was cut by 4 bases and J by 2 bases, with 5 bases left in between. CDR3 length: 12 residues. CDR1 SEHNR and CDR2 FQNEAQ come from the germline V gene (reference sequence).

This clonotype was found a few times. The chain employs TRBV7-2 and TRBJ2-1; 12 bases are a match to TRBD2. In germline, CDR1 is SGHTA, CDR2 FQGNSA. The CDR3 runs 16 residues. V lost 5 bases, J lost 7 bases, and 9 bases stayed unmatched. The CDR3 DNA reads TGTGCCAGCAGCCGAAATCCTAGCGGGGGGGCAAATGAGCAGTTCTTC. It translates to CASSRNPSGGANEQFF.

The chain couples TRBV2 to TRBJ2-2; D perhaps matches TRBD1 (6 bases). V dropped 4 bases and J dropped 6 bases, with 9 bases sitting between them. The CDR3 has 13 residues. Germline assignment: CDR1 SNHLY and CDR2 FYNNEI. Here the CDR3 reads CASSVQGAGELFF. The CDR3 DNA is TGTGCCAGCAGTGTACAGGGTGCCGGGGAGCTGTTTTTT. Together with reference TRBV2 and TRBJ2-2, the CDR3 gives the full variable domain: EPEVTQTPSHQVTQMGQEVILRCVPISNHLYFYWYRQILGQKVEFLVSFYNNEISEKSEIFDDQFSVERPDGSNFTLKIRSTKLEDSAMYFCASSVQGAGELFFGEGSRLTVL.

This clonotype has more than one count but fewer than ten. This chain links TRBV5-1 with TRBJ2-1; D remains unclear. V was pared by 7 bases and J by 5 bases, with 16 bases between. CDR3 length equals 14 residues. Per the germline V gene, CDR1 is SGHRS and CDR2 is YFSETQ. The CDR3 loop is CASSRLRWDNEQFF. The CDR3 bases are TGCGCCAGCTCCCGGCTCCGCTGGGACAATGAGCAGTTCTTC.